These 21 T cell receptor beta chains were all obtained from the same sample, sequenced in a study of beta chain features in type 1 diabetes (dated by TCRdb to 2016 to 2019). The library was prepared using the immunoSEQ multiplex PCR assay. The entire isolated RNA was reverse transcribed using the High Capacity cDNA Reverse Transcription Kit, and thus expressed TCRB transcripts were sequenced. TCRdb mirrors the immuneACCESS table, restricted to in-frame sequences. Some clones are absent from its copies; in checked studies, under half trace to an unresolved V gene, and the reason for the others is unknown. The table for this sample lists 120,000 to 150,000 clones; less than 9% of them were counted only once. The ten top clones hold about 1.4% of the sample. Sequencing input: central memory CD4+ T cells from blood. The receptor source for this set is a woman in her twenties or thirties in good health.

This clone was counted ten times or more. V is TRBV9 and J is TRBJ1-2; a possible D gene is TRBD1 (5 bases). The CDR3 has 15 amino acids. Trimming stripped 4 bases from V and 0 bases from J, with 13 bases between. Germline V lookup: CDR1 SGDLS, CDR2 YYNGEE. CDR3 DNA: TGTGCCAGCAGCCCCAGTGGGGACTCTAACTATGGCTACACCTTC. It translates to CASSPSGDSNYGYTF.

V gene TRBV19 combines with J gene TRBJ2-5; 7 bases fit TRBD2. The CDR3 covers 16 residues. The V gene's germline CDR1 is LNHDA and CDR2 SQIVND (reference sequence). V lost 3 bases, J lost 4 bases, and 11 bases stayed unmatched. The CDR3 is CASSIPRAGVGETQYF. The CDR3 nucleotides read TGTGCCAGTAGTATCCCGCGTGCGGGAGTCGGAGAGACCCAGTACTTC.

This clone was seen repeatedly, ten times or more. The rearrangement links TRBV7-3 to TRBJ2-2; D might be TRBD2 (6 bases). The ends were cut back, 5 bases at V and 7 bases at J, with 11 bases in the middle. CDR3 length: 13 residues. Looked up from germline, CDR1 is SGHTA and CDR2 is FQGTGA. The CDR3 loop reads CASSPGTFGELFF. CDR3 nucleotides: TGTGCCAGCAGCCCGGGGACTTTCGGGGAGCTGTTTTTT.

Ten or more counts support this clone. V is TRBV7-9 and J is TRBJ2-1; D is perhaps TRBD2 (5 bases). V lost 3 bases and J 11 bases, leaving 11 bases between the germline ends. This CDR3 contains 12 residues. The germline gives CDR1 SEHNR, CDR2 FQNEAQ (reference sequence). The CDR3 coding sequence is TGTGCCAGCAGCTTGGAAACTAGTCAGCAGTTCTTC. Translating gives CASSLETSQQFF.

This clone was counted a few times. This rearrangement joins TRBV7-3 to TRBJ2-3, with D uncertain. The CDR3 has 13 amino acids. Germline lookup yields CDR1 SGHTA and CDR2 FQGTGA. V lost 0 bases and J lost 2, with 3 bases in between. In nucleotides, the CDR3 is TGTGCCAGCAGCTTAACCATCACAGATACGCAGTATTTT. Amino acids: CASSLTITDTQYF.

The chain employs TRBV6-5 and TRBJ1-1; TRBD1 aligns across 8 bases. Per the germline V gene, CDR1 is MNHEY and CDR2 is SVGAGI. V lost 10 bases, J lost 9 bases, and 4 bases stayed unmatched. The CDR3 runs to 10 residues. The CDR3 loop is CATGTGKAFF. CDR3 coding DNA: TGTGCCACCGGGACAGGCAAAGCTTTCTTT.

The chain combines TRBV11-3 with TRBJ2-2; D not certain. V was trimmed by 0 bases and J by 6 bases, leaving 8 bases between them. The CDR3 sequence is 14 residues long. Per the germline V gene, CDR1 is SGHNT and CDR2 is YENEEA. DNA of the CDR3: TGTGCCAGCAGCTTAGATAGTTTCTCCGGGGAGCTGTTTTTT. Translated, it gives CASSLDSFSGELFF.

This clone was counted only a few times. The CDR3 region has the DNA TGTGCCAGCAGTTATAGTGATCGAGAGACCCAGTACTTC. Translating gives CASSYSDRETQYF. V and J are TRBV6-5 and TRBJ2-5, with D hard to call. The CDR3 is 13 amino acids. V gave up 3 bases and J gave up 4 bases, with 9 bases separating them. Germline values: CDR1 MNHEY, CDR2 SVGAGI.

This clone was seen a few times. The chain recombines TRBV13 with TRBJ1-3, with D possibly being TRBD1 (6 bases). There are 15 residues in the CDR3. Trimming took 3 bases from V and 0 from J, leaving 9 bases between them. CDR1 PRHDT and CDR2 FYEKMQ come from the germline V gene (reference sequence). The CDR3 DNA is TGTGCCAGCAGCTTGGGACACCTCTCTGGAAACACCATATATTTT. The encoded protein is CASSLGHLSGNTIYF.

This chain links TRBV5-1 with TRBJ2-5; a possible D gene is TRBD2 (6 bases). The CDR3 has 14 residues. Deletions cut 0 bases from V and 4 bases from J, with 10 bases between. From germline, CDR1 is SGHRS and CDR2 YFSETQ. CDR3 in amino acids: CASSLGRGAETQYF. The CDR3 DNA reads TGCGCCAGCAGCTTGGGGCGGGGCGCAGAGACCCAGTACTTC.

The chain recombines TRBV7-6 with TRBJ2-7; 8 bases agree with TRBD2. CDR3 length: 16 residues. Trimming cost V 4 bases and J 3 bases; bases outside gene matches: 11. Germline CDR1 is SGHVS and CDR2 is FNYEAQ. CDR3 sequence (DNA): TGTGCCAGCAGCTCCACGGGGGGGCTAGCGGTCTACGAGCAGTACTTC. It yields the protein CASSSTGGLAVYEQYF.

A few counts support this clone. The chain combines TRBV28 with TRBJ2-7, with D perhaps TRBD2 (5 bases). Germline loops: CDR1 MDHEN, CDR2 SYDVKM. Trimming took off 5 bases at V and 4 bases at J, with 12 bases between the two ends. The CDR3 is 13 residues long. CDR3: CASSPTRPYEQYF. CDR3 DNA: TGTGCCAGCAGTCCAACTAGACCATACGAGCAGTACTTC. Combining the CDR3 with reference TRBV28 and TRBJ2-7 gives the whole variable domain DVKVTQSSRYLVKRTGEKVFLECVQDMDHENMFWYRQDPGLGLRLIYFSYDVKMKEKGDIPEGYSVSREKKERFSLILESASTNQTSMYLCASSPTRPYEQYFGPGTRLTVT.

Ten or more counts support this clone. The junction departs from the called germline gene at one end, perhaps through a read error. The DNA for the CDR3 is TGTGCCAGCAGCAGACTAGCGGGAGTCCCCTCGCTCTTC. Its translation: CASSRLAGVPSLF. This chain links TRBV28 with TRBJ2-1; TRBD2 agrees at 12 bases. Germline loops: CDR1 MDHEN, CDR2 SYDVKM. The CDR3 length is 13 residues. Supplemented by reference TRBV28 and TRBJ2-1, the full variable domain reads DVKVTQSSRYLVKRTGEKVFLECVQDMDHENMFWYRQDPGLGLRLIYFSYDVKMKEKGDIPEGYSVSREKKERFSLILESASTNQTSMYLCASSRLAGVPSLFGPGTRLTVL.

The chain employs TRBV6-1 and TRBJ2-7; unclear D gene. The CDR3 has 12 amino acids. Trimming left V 6 bases short and J 3 bases short, with 9 bases between. The germline CDR1 and CDR2 sequences are MNHNS and SASEGT. The DNA for the CDR3 is TGTGCCAGCAGAACGTACTACTACGAGCAGTACTTC. Encoded protein: CASRTYYYEQYF.

In its sample, this clone was seen a few times. The chain couples TRBV28 to TRBJ2-7; possible D gene TRBD1, 5 bases. The germline V gene encodes CDR1 MDHEN and CDR2 SYDVKM. The ends were cut back, 3 bases at V and 5 bases at J, with 14 bases in the middle. The CDR3 is made up of 14 amino acids. CDR3 amino acids: CASSFPQGPDEQYF. In DNA, the CDR3 is TGTGCCAGCAGTTTCCCTCAGGGCCCTGACGAGCAGTACTTC.

This clone was recorded a few times. The genes are TRBV5-5 and TRBJ2-2; 9 bases match TRBD2. Trimming at V came to 4 bases and at J to 6 bases, leaving 4 bases not matched to a gene. This CDR3 is 14 amino acids long. Germline V gene sequence: CDR1 SGHKS, CDR2 YYEKEE (reference sequence). The CDR3, as DNA: TGTGCCAGCAGCCCGGGACTAGCTCCCGGGGAGCTGTTTTTT. It yields the protein CASSPGLAPGELFF.

The chain uses TRBV5-4 and TRBJ1-1; D unresolved. The CDR3 is 16 residues long. Trimming took 2 bases from V and 3 from J, leaving 17 bases between them. CDR1 is SGHNT, CDR2 YYREEE, per germline (reference sequence). The CDR3 bases are TGTGCCAGCAGCTTCAGTGGAGGGAGGGCATACACTGAAGCTTTCTTT. It codes for CASSFSGGRAYTEAFF.

J is TRBJ2-2 and V is TRBV2; 7 nucleotides agree with TRBD2. V shed 1 base, J shed 0 bases, and the junction held 8 bases outside the gene matches. The CDR3 is 18 residues long. Germline V gene data show CDR1 as SNHLY and CDR2 as FYNNEI. In nucleotides, the CDR3 is TGTGCCAGCAGTGAAGATTTGCTAGCGGCTTCGAACACCGGGGAGCTGTTTTTT. It codes for CASSEDLLAASNTGELFF.

This clone was seen at least ten times. The chain recombines TRBV4-3 with TRBJ1-5, with D maybe TRBD1 (5 bases). Germline V lookup: CDR1 LGHNA, CDR2 YSLEER. The CDR3 length is 15 residues. Trimming left V 0 bases short and J 6 bases short, with 12 bases between. The DNA for the CDR3 is TGCGCCAGCAGCCAAGATTTCTGGGGGGGTCAGCCCCAGCATTTT. It specifies CASSQDFWGGQPQHF.

The chain joins TRBV28 to TRBJ2-7, with a tentative D call TRBD1 (5 bases). Germline CDR1 MDHEN, CDR2 SYDVKM. With 4 bases removed from V and 2 bases from J, the gap between germline ends came to 12 bases. The length of the CDR3 is 14 residues. The CDR3 loop reads CASSYSRAPYEQYF. The DNA of the CDR3 is TGTGCCAGCAGTTATTCCAGGGCCCCCTACGAGCAGTACTTC. Complete variable domain (other parts from reference TRBV28 and TRBJ2-7): DVKVTQSSRYLVKRTGEKVFLECVQDMDHENMFWYRQDPGLGLRLIYFSYDVKMKEKGDIPEGYSVSREKKERFSLILESASTNQTSMYLCASSYSRAPYEQYFGPGTRLTVT.

This clone occurred a few times. V is TRBV6-1 and J is TRBJ2-3; no definite D call. This CDR3 has 12 amino acids. CDR1 is MNHNS, CDR2 SASEGT, per germline. The ends were cut back, 4 bases at V and 5 bases at J, with 7 bases in the middle. The CDR3 DNA reads TGTGCCAGCAGTGGACTTGGAGATACGCAGTATTTT. It yields the protein CASSGLGDTQYF.